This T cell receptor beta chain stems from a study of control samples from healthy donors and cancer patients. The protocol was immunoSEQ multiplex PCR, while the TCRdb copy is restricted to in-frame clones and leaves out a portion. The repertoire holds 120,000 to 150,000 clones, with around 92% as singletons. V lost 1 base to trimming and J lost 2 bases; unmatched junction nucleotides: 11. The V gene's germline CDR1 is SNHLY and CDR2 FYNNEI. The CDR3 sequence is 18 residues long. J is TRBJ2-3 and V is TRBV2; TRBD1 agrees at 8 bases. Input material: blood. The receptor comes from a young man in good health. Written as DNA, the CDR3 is TGTGCCAGCAGTGAAGTTGGGGTGGACAGGGACAACACAGATACGCAGTATTTT. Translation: CASSEVGVDRDNTDTQYF.